The 25 T cell receptor beta chains below come from one sample, sequenced in a study of T cells after yellow fever vaccination. TCRdb re-called the 5' RACE reads through MiXCR, storing one row per CDR3 protein. The sample holds under 200,000 distinct CDR3 sequences; 11% are singletons and the top ten take less than 40%. Sequences were derived from CD8+ T cells sorted from PBMCs, sampled 15 days after the yellow fever booster vaccination. The receptors originated from a man between 18 and 35 years old who received the YFV17D yellow fever vaccine.

The rearrangement uses TRBV9 and TRBJ2-2, with D perhaps given as TRBD1 or TRBD2 (6 bases each). With 7 bases removed from V and 4 bases from J, the gap between germline ends came to 14 bases. The germline gives CDR1 SGDLS, CDR2 YYNGEE. This CDR3 spans 14 amino acids. The CDR3 region has the DNA TGTGCCAGCGATTACGAGGGGGGCACCGGGGAGCTGTTTTTT. Its translation is CASDYEGGTGELFF.

This clonotype was recorded at least ten times. This chain connects TRBV4-1 to TRBJ2-3; TRBD1 aligns across 7 bases. The germline gives CDR1 MGHRA, CDR2 YSYEKL. The CDR3 length is 15 residues. V gave up 2 bases and J gave up 1 base; unmatched junction bases: 3. CDR3 sequence reads: CASSQQGGGTDTQYF. The CDR3 bases are TGCGCCAGCAGCCAACAAGGGGGCGGCACAGATACGCAGTATTTT.

This clonotype was counted many times. The chain joins TRBV7-9 to TRBJ2-7; TRBD1 matches at 7 bases. The J segment lost 2 bases and the V segment lost 0 bases, leaving 1 base of the junction unmatched. The length of the CDR3 is 14 residues. Germline-derived CDR1 and CDR2 are SEHNR and FQNEAQ (reference sequence). Here the CDR3 DNA reads TGTGCCAGCAGCTTAGCAGGGGGCCCCTACGAGCAGTACGTC. Translating it yields CASSLAGGPYEQYV.

This clonotype was seen ten or more times. This chain joins TRBV7-2 and TRBJ1-2; D may be TRBD1 (6 bases). This CDR3 is built from 15 residues. V was trimmed by 2 bases and J by 4 bases, leaving 14 bases between them. Germline-derived CDR1 and CDR2 are SGHTA and FQGNSA. The CDR3 sequence is CASSLLSGGLYGYTF. The CDR3 nucleotides are TGTGCCAGCAGCTTACTCTCGGGGGGCCTCTATGGCTACACCTTC. The whole variable domain, filled in from reference TRBV7-2 and TRBJ1-2, reads GAGVSQSPSNKVTEKGKDVELRCDPISGHTALYWYRQSLGQGLEFLIYFQGNSAPDKSGLPSDRFSAERTGGSVSTLTIQRTQQEDSAVYLCASSLLSGGLYGYTFGSGTRLTVV.

This chain uses TRBV7-2 with TRBJ2-7; weak D call: TRBD2 (6 bases). Germline lookup yields CDR1 SGHTA and CDR2 FQGNSA. The germline V and J ends were trimmed by 0 bases and 3 bases, with 15 bases remaining between them. The CDR3 consists of 16 residues. The CDR3 bases are TGTGCCAGCAGCTTAGCGCCTGCCGGAGCGGGCTACGAGCAGTACTTC. Amino acids: CASSLAPAGAGYEQYF.

This clonotype was counted ten times or more. The chain links TRBV19 to TRBJ1-1, with a possible D match to TRBD1 (6 bases). The CDR3 contains 16 residues. Trimming left V 0 bases short and J 0 bases short, with 11 bases between. Germline V gene lookup returns CDR1 LNHDA and CDR2 SQIVND (reference sequence). The CDR3 spells CASSIDSGTLNTEAFF. CDR3 in DNA: TGTGCCAGTAGTATAGACTCCGGGACATTGAACACTGAAGCTTTCTTT.

CDR3 DNA sequence: TGTGCCAGCAGCTCCGGGACAGTGGGCACTGAAGCTTTCTTT. Encoded protein: CASSSGTVGTEAFF. The chain has TRBV7-6 and TRBJ1-1; 7 nucleotides align to TRBD1. CDR1 SGHVS and CDR2 FNYEAQ come from the germline V gene. Trimming removed 4 bases from V and 4 bases from J; junction bases left unmatched: 6. There are 14 residues in the CDR3.

This clonotype was seen at least ten times. J is TRBJ2-7 and V is TRBV10-2, with 8 nucleotides matching TRBD1. The CDR3 is 15 residues long. V dropped 6 bases and J dropped 0; count of bases not matched to a gene: 7. Germline assignment: CDR1 WSHSY and CDR2 SAAADI. The CDR3 DNA follows: TGCGCCAGCAGGCCTGACAGGGGCCTCTCCTACGAGCAGTACTTC. As protein: CASRPDRGLSYEQYF.

This clonotype was recorded many times. The chain uses TRBV7-6 and TRBJ2-7; tentative D call: TRBD1 (5 bases). The length of the CDR3 is 14 residues. Trimming left V 5 bases short and J 2 bases short, with 13 bases between. The V gene's germline CDR1 is SGHVS and CDR2 FNYEAQ. DNA for the CDR3: TGTGCCAGCAGCCAAAACAGGCGACCCTACGAGCAGTACTTC. This translates into CASSQNRRPYEQYF.

This clonotype occurred a few times. The chain uses TRBV4-3 and TRBJ1-5; the match to TRBD1 covers 7 bases. This CDR3 comprises 15 residues. With 1 base clipped from V and 3 bases from J, the junction kept 3 bases outside the gene matches. Germline CDR1 and CDR2: LGHNA and YSLEER. The CDR3 nucleotides are TGCGCCAGCAGCCAAGGGACAGGAGTCAATCAGCCCCAGCATTTT. This sequence encodes CASSQGTGVNQPQHF.

This clonotype has a handful of counts. The chain uses TRBV6-2 or TRBV6-3 and TRBJ2-1, with 10 bases fitting TRBD2. The germline V gene has CDR1 MNHEY and CDR2 SVGEGT. There are 17 residues in the CDR3. V was pared by 0 bases and J by 7 bases, with 9 bases of the junction left unmatched. The CDR3, as DNA: TGTGCCAGCAGTTACTCGATTGTTAGCGGGGGGAAAAATGAGCAGTTCTTC. Protein: CASSYSIVSGGKNEQFF.

This clonotype turned up a few times. The chain couples TRBV7-9 to TRBJ1-1; unclear D gene. With 5 bases removed from V and 4 bases from J, the gap between germline ends came to 17 bases. The CDR3 contains 15 residues. Per the germline V gene, CDR1 is SEHNR and CDR2 is FQNEAQ (reference sequence). This chain's CDR3 is CASSPPETATTEAFF. Written as DNA, the CDR3 is TGTGCCAGCAGCCCACCCGAAACCGCGACCACTGAAGCTTTCTTT. The full variable domain, with the rest looked up from reference TRBV7-9 and TRBJ1-1, is DTGVSQNPRHKITKRGQNVTFRCDPISEHNRLYWYRQTLGQGPEFLTYFQNEAQLEKSRLLSDRFSAERPKGSFSTLEIQRTEQGDSAMYLCASSPPETATTEAFFGQGTRLTVV.

The sample holds a few counts of this clonotype. The CDR3 spells CASRPKGGGSSYNEQFF. As DNA, the CDR3 is TGTGCCAGCAGACCCAAAGGGGGGGGATCCTCCTACAATGAGCAGTTCTTC. V gene TRBV7-9 combines with J gene TRBJ2-1; perhaps TRBD2 as D (7 bases). The CDR3 contains 17 residues. Deletions cut 6 bases from V and 0 bases from J, with 18 bases between. Per the germline V gene, CDR1 is SEHNR and CDR2 is FQNEAQ (reference sequence). Supplemented by reference TRBV7-9 and TRBJ2-1, the full variable domain reads DTGVSQNPRHKITKRGQNVTFRCDPISEHNRLYWYRQTLGQGPEFLTYFQNEAQLEKSRLLSDRFSAERPKGSFSTLEIQRTEQGDSAMYLCASRPKGGGSSYNEQFFGPGTRLTVL.

J is TRBJ2-4 and V is TRBV4-3; no firm D call. CDR1 LGHNA and CDR2 YSLEER come from the germline V gene. V shed 4 bases and J shed 2 bases, with 12 bases lying between them. The CDR3 consists of 15 residues. The CDR3 region has the DNA TGCGCCAGCAGCCTAAGAGGCGGCTCCAAAAACATTCAGTACTTC. Protein product: CASSLRGGSKNIQYF.

In its sample, this clonotype was seen a few times. The chain combines TRBV18 with TRBJ1-5; TRBD1 aligns across 11 bases. The CDR3 covers 17 residues. CDR1 and CDR2 (germline): KGHSH, LQKENI. Trimming took 2 bases from V and 5 from J; bases not matched to a gene: 8. CDR3 loop: CASSPGTGGFSHQPQHF. The CDR3 region has the DNA TGTGCCAGCTCACCAGGGACAGGGGGGTTTTCCCATCAGCCCCAGCATTTT. Full variable domain (missing parts from reference TRBV18 and TRBJ1-5): NAGVMQNPRHLVRRRGQEARLRCSPMKGHSHVYWYRQLPEEGLKFMVYLQKENIIDESGMPKERFSAEFPKEGPSILRIQQVVRGDSAAYFCASSPGTGGFSHQPQHFGDGTRLSIL.

V and J are TRBV6-6 and TRBJ1-6, with D unclear. This CDR3 comprises 15 residues. CDR1 MNHNY and CDR2 SVGAGI come from the germline V gene (reference sequence). The ends were cut back, 4 bases at V and 2 bases at J, with 9 bases in the middle. CDR3 loop: CASSSGKAYNSPLHF. As DNA, the CDR3 is TGTGCCAGCAGTTCCGGGAAGGCCTATAATTCACCCCTCCACTTT.

This clonotype has just a few counts. The CDR3 here is CASSLTSRYEQFF. Written as DNA, the CDR3 is TGTGCCAGCAGTTTAACTTCGCGGTATGAGCAGTTCTTC. V usage is TRBV12-3 or TRBV12-4 and J usage is TRBJ2-1; no firm D call. The CDR3 totals 13 residues. Trimming took off 2 bases at V and 8 bases at J, with 10 bases between the two ends.

The chain couples TRBV9 to TRBJ2-1, with 9 bases lining up with TRBD1. Germline-derived CDR1 and CDR2 are SGDLS and YYNGEE. Germline trimming cut 1 base from V and 8 bases from J; bases unmatched to any gene: 7. The CDR3 is made up of 15 amino acids. The CDR3 DNA sequence: TGTGCCAGCAGCGTATGGGGACAGGGTTTTGATGAGCAGTTCTTC. Protein sequence: CASSVWGQGFDEQFF.

V usage is TRBV20-1 and J usage is TRBJ2-2; D perhaps matches TRBD2 (6 bases). The CDR3 sequence is 13 residues long. Deletions cut 4 bases from V and 2 bases from J, with 8 bases between. Germline CDR1 is DFQATT and CDR2 is SNEGSKA (reference sequence). CDR3: CSAKEGNTGELFF. In DNA form, the CDR3 reads TGCAGTGCTAAGGAGGGTAACACCGGGGAGCTGTTTTTT.

The gene calls are TRBV6-2 or TRBV6-3 and TRBJ2-5, with 7 bases that match TRBD2. The germline CDR1 and CDR2 sequences are MNHEY and SVGEGT. Unmatched junction bases numbered 10, after V lost 2 bases and J lost 4 bases. This CDR3 is 16 amino acids long. The CDR3 loop reads CASSYPTSQAGETQYF. For the CDR3, the DNA is TGTGCCAGCAGTTACCCGACTAGCCAGGCAGGAGAGACCCAGTACTTC.

In this sample, this clonotype turned up a few times. The rearrangement links TRBV15 to TRBJ1-1; D is ambiguous. Per the germline V gene, CDR1 is LNHNV and CDR2 is YYDKDF (reference sequence). The length of the CDR3 is 13 residues. The V and J ends lost 0 bases and 1 base respectively, with 3 bases between them. This CDR3 reads CATSREGNTEAFF. In DNA, the CDR3 is TGTGCCACCAGCAGAGAAGGGAACACTGAAGCTTTCTTT.

The V and J genes are TRBV15 and TRBJ1-6; no clear D. The germline CDR1 and CDR2 sequences are LNHNV and YYDKDF (reference sequence). The CDR3 is 12 residues long. V lost 0 bases to trimming and J lost 7 bases, with 1 base between them. The CDR3 sequence: CATSRENSPLHF. The CDR3 region has the DNA TGTGCCACCAGCAGAGAGAATTCACCCCTCCACTTT.

The chain is built from TRBV4-2 and TRBJ2-3, with D possibly matching TRBD2 (7 bases). This CDR3 has 18 amino acids. The germline gives CDR1 LGHNA, CDR2 YNFKEQ. V lost 1 base, J lost 0 bases, and 17 bases lay in between. In DNA, the CDR3 is TGTGCCAGCAGCCAAGTAGGGGGGGAAGCGGAGAGCACAGATACGCAGTATTTT. It yields the protein CASSQVGGEAESTDTQYF.

This clonotype was counted only a few times. The chain has TRBV9 and TRBJ2-5; D not resolved. The germline V gene encodes CDR1 SGDLS and CDR2 YYNGEE. The V end lost 4 bases, the J end lost 0 bases, and 7 bases lay between the germline ends. The CDR3 extends over 13 amino acids. The chain's CDR3 is CASSTRHQETQYF. The CDR3 DNA is TGTGCCAGCAGCACCCGACACCAAGAGACCCAGTACTTC.

This clonotype occurred a few times. The J gene is TRBJ2-5, the V gene TRBV3-1; TRBD1 might be the D (6 bases). Germline assignment: CDR1 LGHDT and CDR2 YNNKEL (reference sequence). The CDR3 spans 13 residues. With 6 bases removed from V and 5 bases from J, the gap between germline ends came to 13 bases. For the CDR3, the DNA is TGTGCCAGCAGTCCACAGGGTGGCGAGACCCAGTACTTC. This codes for CASSPQGGETQYF.